Below, one TCR beta chain is given with its context. Generated by immunoSEQ multiplex PCR, the TCRdb table keeps only in-frame clones and is missing some. The sample has some 320,000 clones; 90% are singletons. The sample belongs to a study of blood T cell repertoires in COVID-19. The CDR3 is made up of 13 amino acids. Germline V gene lookup returns CDR1 SGHVS and CDR2 FNYEAQ. V shed 4 bases and J 6 bases; nucleotides not matched to a gene: 6. Those who participated ranged in age from about 18 to 89 years and resided in roughly 26 US areas. Sequencing was performed on PBMCs or T cells enriched from blood (not recorded which). This rearrangement joins TRBV7-6 to TRBJ2-7; TRBD1 aligns across 7 bases. The source is a man in his fifties or sixties who had recovered from COVID-19. The CDR3 DNA sequence: TGTGCCAGCAGCTACGAACACAGGGGCGAGCAGTACTTC. Its protein is CASSYEHRGEQYF.